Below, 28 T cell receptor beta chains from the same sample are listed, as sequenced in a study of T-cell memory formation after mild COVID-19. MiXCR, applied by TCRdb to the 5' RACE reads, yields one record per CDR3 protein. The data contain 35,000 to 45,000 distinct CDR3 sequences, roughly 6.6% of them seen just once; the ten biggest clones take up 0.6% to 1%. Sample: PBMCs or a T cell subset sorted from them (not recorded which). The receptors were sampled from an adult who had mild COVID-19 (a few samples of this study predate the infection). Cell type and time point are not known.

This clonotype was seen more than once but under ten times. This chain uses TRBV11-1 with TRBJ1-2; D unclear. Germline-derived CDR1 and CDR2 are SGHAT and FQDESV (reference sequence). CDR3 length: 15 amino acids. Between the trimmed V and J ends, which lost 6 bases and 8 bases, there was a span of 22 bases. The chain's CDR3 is CASRKGEASRGGYTF. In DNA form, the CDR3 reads TGTGCCAGCAGGAAGGGAGAGGCTTCCAGAGGAGGCTACACCTTC.

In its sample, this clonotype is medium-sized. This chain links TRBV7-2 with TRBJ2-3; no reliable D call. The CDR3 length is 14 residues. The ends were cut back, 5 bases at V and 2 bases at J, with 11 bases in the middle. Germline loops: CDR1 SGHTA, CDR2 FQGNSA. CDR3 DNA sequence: TGTGCCAGCAGCCCCCCCGGGTACACAGATACGCAGTATTTT. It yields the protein CASSPPGYTDTQYF.

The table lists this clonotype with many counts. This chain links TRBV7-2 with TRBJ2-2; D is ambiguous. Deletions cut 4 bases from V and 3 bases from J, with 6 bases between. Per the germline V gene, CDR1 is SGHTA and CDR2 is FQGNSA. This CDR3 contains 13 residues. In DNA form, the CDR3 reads TGTGCCAGCAGCTCGCCCCACACCGGGGAGCTGTTTTTT. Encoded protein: CASSSPHTGELFF.

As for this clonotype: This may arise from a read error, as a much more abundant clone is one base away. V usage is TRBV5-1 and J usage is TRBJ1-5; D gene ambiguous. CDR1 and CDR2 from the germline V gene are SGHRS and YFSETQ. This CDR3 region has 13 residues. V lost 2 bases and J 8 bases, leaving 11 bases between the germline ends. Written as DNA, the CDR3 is TGCGCCAGCAGCTTAAGCGTAGATAAGCCCCAGCATTTT. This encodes CASSLSVDKPQHF.

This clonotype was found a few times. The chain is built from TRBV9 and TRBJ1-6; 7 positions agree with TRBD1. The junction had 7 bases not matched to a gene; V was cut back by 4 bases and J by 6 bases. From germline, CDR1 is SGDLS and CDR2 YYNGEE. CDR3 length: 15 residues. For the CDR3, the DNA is TGTGCCAGCAGCCCCATGACAGGGAGTAATTCACCCCTCCACTTT. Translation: CASSPMTGSNSPLHF.

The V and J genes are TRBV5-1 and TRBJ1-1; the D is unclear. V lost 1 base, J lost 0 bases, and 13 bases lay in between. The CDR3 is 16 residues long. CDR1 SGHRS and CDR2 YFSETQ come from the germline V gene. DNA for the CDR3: TGCGCCAGCAGCTTGAGGAGGGCGGGGATGAACACTGAAGCTTTCTTT. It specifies CASSLRRAGMNTEAFF.

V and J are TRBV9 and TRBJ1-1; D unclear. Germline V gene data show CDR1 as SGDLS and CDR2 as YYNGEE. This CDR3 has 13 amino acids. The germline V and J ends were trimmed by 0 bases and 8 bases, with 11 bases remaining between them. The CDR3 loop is CASSVAGTGEAFF. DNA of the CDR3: TGTGCCAGCAGCGTAGCTGGTACGGGGGAAGCTTTCTTT.

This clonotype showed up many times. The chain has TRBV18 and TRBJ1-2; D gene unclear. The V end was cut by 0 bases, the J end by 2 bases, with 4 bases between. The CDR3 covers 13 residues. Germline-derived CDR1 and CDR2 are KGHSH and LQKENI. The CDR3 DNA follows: TGTGCCAGCTCACCACCGGGGAACTATGGCTACACCTTC. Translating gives CASSPPGNYGYTF.

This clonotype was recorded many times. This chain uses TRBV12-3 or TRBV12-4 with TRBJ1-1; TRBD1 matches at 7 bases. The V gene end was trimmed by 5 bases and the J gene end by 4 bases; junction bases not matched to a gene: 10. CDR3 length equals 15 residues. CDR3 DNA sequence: TGTGCCAGCAGTACCCCACAGGGGAGGTTCACTGAAGCTTTCTTT. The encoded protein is CASSTPQGRFTEAFF.

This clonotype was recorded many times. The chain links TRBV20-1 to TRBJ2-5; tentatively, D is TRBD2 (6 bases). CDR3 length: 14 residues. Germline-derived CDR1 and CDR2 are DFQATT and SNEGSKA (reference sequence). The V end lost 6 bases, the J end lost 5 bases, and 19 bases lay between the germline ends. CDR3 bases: TGCAGTGCAATAAAGGGAGGAGGCGGCGAGACCCAGTACTTC. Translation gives CSAIKGGGGETQYF.

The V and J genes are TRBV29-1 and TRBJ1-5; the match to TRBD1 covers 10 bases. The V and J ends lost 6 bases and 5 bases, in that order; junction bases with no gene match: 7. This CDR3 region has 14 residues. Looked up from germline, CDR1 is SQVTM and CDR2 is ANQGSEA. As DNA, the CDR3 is TGCAGCGTCCAGACAGGGGGCATTGATCAGCCCCAGCATTTT. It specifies CSVQTGGIDQPQHF.

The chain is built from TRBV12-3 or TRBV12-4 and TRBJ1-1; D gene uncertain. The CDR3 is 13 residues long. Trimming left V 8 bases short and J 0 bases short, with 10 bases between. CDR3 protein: CASQRALNTEAFF. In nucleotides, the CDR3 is TGTGCCAGCCAGAGGGCCCTGAACACTGAAGCTTTCTTT.

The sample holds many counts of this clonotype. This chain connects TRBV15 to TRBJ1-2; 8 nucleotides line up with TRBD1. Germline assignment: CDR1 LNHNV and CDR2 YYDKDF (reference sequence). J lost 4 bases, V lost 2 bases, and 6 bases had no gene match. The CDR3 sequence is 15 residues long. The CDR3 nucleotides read TGTGCCACCAGCAGACGGACAGGGTACGCCTATGGCTACACCTTC. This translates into CATSRRTGYAYGYTF.

The CDR3 loop reads CASSFRGFSSYEQYF. The CDR3 DNA reads as TGTGCCAGCAGTTTTAGGGGGTTTAGCTCCTACGAGCAGTACTTC. The V call is TRBV12-3 or TRBV12-4, the J call TRBJ2-7, with TRBD1 as a possible D gene (6 bases). V lost 3 bases to trimming and J lost 0 bases, with 12 bases between them. This CDR3 is built from 15 residues.

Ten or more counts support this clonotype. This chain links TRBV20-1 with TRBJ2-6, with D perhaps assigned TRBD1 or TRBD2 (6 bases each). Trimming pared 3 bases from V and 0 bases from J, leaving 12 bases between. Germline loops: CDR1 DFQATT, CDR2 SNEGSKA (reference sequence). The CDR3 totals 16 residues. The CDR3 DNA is TGCAGTGCTAGGGGCAGGGGAGGCTCTGGGGCCAACGTCCTGACTTTC. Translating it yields CSARGRGGSGANVLTF.

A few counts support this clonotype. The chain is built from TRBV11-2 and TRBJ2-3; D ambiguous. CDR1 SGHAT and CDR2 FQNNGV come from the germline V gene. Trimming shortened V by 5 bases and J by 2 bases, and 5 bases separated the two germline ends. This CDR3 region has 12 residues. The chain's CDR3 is CASSPHTDTQYF. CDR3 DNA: TGTGCCAGCAGCCCCCACACAGATACGCAGTATTTT.

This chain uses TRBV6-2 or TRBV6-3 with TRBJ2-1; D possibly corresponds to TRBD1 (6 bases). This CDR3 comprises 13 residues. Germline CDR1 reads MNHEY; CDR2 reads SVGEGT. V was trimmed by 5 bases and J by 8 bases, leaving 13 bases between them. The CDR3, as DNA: TGTGCCAGCAGTAGAACAGGGACCCATGAGCAGTTCTTC. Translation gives CASSRTGTHEQFF.

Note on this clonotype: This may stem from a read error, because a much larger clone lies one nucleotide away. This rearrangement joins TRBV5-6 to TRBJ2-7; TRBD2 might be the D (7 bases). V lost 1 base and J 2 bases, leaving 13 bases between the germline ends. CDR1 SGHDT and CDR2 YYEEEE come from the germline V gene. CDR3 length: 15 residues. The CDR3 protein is CASSLRGGFPYEQYF. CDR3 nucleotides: TGTGCCAGCAGCTTGAGGGGGGGTTTTCCCTACGAGCAGTACTTC.

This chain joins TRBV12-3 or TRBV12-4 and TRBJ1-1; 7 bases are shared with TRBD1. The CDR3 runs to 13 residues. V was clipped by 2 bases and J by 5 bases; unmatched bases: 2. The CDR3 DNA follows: TGTGCCAGCAGTTTACCAGGGGGGACTGAAGCTTTCTTT. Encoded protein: CASSLPGGTEAFF.

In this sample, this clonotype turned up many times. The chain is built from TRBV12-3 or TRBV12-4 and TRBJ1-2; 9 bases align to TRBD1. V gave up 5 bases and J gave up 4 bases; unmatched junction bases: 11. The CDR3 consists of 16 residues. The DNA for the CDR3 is TGTGCCAGCAGTCTTACCGGGACAGGGCAAATCTATGGCTACACCTTC. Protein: CASSLTGTGQIYGYTF.

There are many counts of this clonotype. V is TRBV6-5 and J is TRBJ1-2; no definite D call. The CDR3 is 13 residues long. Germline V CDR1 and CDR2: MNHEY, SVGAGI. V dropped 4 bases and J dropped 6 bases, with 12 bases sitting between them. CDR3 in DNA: TGTGCCAGCAGTTCCCGGTCTCTTGATGGCTACACCTTC. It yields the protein CASSSRSLDGYTF.

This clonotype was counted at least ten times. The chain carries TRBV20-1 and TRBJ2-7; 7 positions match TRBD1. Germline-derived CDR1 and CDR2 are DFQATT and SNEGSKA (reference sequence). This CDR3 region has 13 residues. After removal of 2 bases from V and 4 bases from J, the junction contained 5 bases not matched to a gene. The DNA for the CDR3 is TGCAGTGCTAGAAAGGACAGGCGATACGAGCAGTACTTC. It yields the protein CSARKDRRYEQYF.

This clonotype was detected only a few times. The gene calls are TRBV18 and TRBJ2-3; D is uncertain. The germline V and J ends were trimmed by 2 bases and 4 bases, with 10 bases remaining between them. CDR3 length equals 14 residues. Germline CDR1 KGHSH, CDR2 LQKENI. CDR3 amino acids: CASSPEEQPDTQYF. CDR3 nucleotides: TGTGCCAGCTCACCAGAGGAGCAGCCAGATACGCAGTATTTT.

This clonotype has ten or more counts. The CDR3 nucleotides read TGTGCCAGCTCAGGCGCGGCAACGGCGGGCTATGGCTACACCTTC. As protein: CASSGAATAGYGYTF. The chain recombines TRBV7-2 with TRBJ1-2; no definite D call. Germline CDR1 is SGHTA and CDR2 is FQGNSA. V lost 8 bases, J lost 4 bases, and 20 bases lay in between. There are 15 residues in the CDR3.

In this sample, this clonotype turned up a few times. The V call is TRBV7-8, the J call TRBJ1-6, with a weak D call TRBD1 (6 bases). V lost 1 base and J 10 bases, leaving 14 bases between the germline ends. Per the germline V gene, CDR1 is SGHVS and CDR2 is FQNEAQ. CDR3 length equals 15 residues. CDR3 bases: TGTGCCAGCAGCTTAGAGAACAGGGCTCGGTCACCCCTCCACTTT. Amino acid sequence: CASSLENRARSPLHF.

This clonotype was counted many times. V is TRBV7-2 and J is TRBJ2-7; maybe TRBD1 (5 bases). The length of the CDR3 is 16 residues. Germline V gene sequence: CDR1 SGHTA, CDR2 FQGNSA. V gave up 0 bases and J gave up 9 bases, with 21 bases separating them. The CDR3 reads CASSLAPGLGAHGQYF. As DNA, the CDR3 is TGTGCCAGCAGCTTAGCGCCAGGGCTAGGCGCCCACGGGCAGTACTTC. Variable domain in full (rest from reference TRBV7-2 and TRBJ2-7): GAGVSQSPSNKVTEKGKDVELRCDPISGHTALYWYRQSLGQGLEFLIYFQGNSAPDKSGLPSDRFSAERTGGSVSTLTIQRTQQEDSAVYLCASSLAPGLGAHGQYFGPGTRLTVT.

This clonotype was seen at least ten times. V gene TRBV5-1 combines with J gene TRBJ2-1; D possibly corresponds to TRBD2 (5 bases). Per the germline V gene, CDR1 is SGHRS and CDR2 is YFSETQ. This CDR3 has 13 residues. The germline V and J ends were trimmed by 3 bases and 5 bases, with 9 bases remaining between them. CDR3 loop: CASSSDFHNEQFF. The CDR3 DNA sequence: TGCGCCAGCAGCTCGGACTTCCACAATGAGCAGTTCTTC. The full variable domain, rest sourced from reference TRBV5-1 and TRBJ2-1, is KAGVTQTPRYLIKTRGQQVTLSCSPISGHRSVSWYQQTPGQGLQFLFEYFSETQRNKGNFPGRFSGRQFSNSRSEMNVSTLELGDSALYLCASSSDFHNEQFFGPGTRLTVL.

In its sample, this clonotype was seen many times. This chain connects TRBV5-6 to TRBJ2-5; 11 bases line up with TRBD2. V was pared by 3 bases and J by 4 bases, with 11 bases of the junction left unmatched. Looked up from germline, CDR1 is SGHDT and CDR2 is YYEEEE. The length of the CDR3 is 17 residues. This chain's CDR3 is CASSWALAGGPRETQYF. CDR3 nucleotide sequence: TGTGCCAGCAGCTGGGCCTTAGCGGGGGGGCCGAGAGAGACCCAGTACTTC.